This TCR beta chain was recovered during a study of blood T cell repertoires in COVID-19. The overall study: Acute-phase and convalescent COVID-19 samples originated in the United States, Italy and Spain. T cells, B-cell-depleted T cells, or PBMCs supplied cDNA or gDNA.

How the authors handled the data: Estimated nucleated cell counts came from reference gene primer amplification. Assay: immunoSEQ multiplex PCR; the TCRdb copy retains only in-frame clones and omits some. V and J calls and clone size are copied from that table; D and trimming were computed from the DNA. Of fewer than 250,000 clones listed, 70% to 90% are singletons. Germline-derived CDR1 and CDR2 are MNHEY and SMNVEV (reference sequence). The V end lost 8 bases, the J end lost 4 bases, and 20 bases lay between the germline ends. CDR3 length equals 15 residues. The genes are TRBV27 and TRBJ1-2, with D possibly TRBD1 on 5 matching bases. This sequence originates from a woman between 65 and 79 years old with active or convalescent COVID-19. Sequenced material: peripheral blood. In nucleotides, the CDR3 is TGTGCCAGCGGACGGGAAAGTGGGGGGGGCTATGGCTACACCTTC. Encoded protein: CASGRESGGGYGYTF.